These 18 T cell receptor beta chains share one sample of origin, sequenced in a study of blood T cell repertoires in COVID-19. TCRdb keeps only in-frame clones here, not all; method: immunoSEQ multiplex PCR. The sample lists under 250,000 clones, 82% occurring once. Sequencing was performed on peripheral blood. The receptors were gathered from a woman aged 80 or over with acute or convalescent COVID-19.

The chain links TRBV3-1 (or the pseudogene TRBV3-2) to TRBJ2-7, with 8 bases lining up with TRBD2. The CDR3 sequence is 13 residues long. Unmatched junction bases numbered 1, after V lost 4 bases and J lost 2 bases. Germline V CDR1 and CDR2: LGHDT, YNNKEL (reference sequence). This CDR3 is CASSRSGTYEQYF. DNA for the CDR3: TGTGCCAGCAGCCGTAGCGGGACCTACGAGCAGTACTTC.

The V call is TRBV25-1, the J call TRBJ1-2; 8 positions agree with TRBD1. The germline gives CDR1 MGHDK, CDR2 SYGVNS. Trimming removed 6 bases from V and 4 bases from J; junction bases left unmatched: 7. The CDR3 is 14 amino acids. The CDR3 loop reads CASSWTGKGYGYTF. The CDR3 DNA reads TGTGCCAGCAGCTGGACAGGGAAGGGCTATGGCTACACCTTC.

The sample holds a few counts of this clone. The chain links TRBV9 to TRBJ1-1; D perhaps matches TRBD1 (5 bases). This CDR3 is 15 amino acids long. V lost 0 bases and J lost 0, with 9 bases in between. Germline-derived CDR1 and CDR2 are SGDLS and YYNGEE. This CDR3 is CASSVGGGLNTEAFF. CDR3 sequence (DNA): TGTGCCAGCAGCGTAGGGGGCGGACTGAACACTGAAGCTTTCTTT.

The V and J genes are TRBV29-1 and TRBJ1-2, with a possible D match to TRBD1 (5 bases). The ends were cut back, 4 bases at V and 1 base at J, with 10 bases in the middle. This CDR3 comprises 13 residues. Germline V CDR1 and CDR2: SQVTM, ANQGSEA. The CDR3 loop reads CSVGQGLNYGYTF. CDR3 sequence (DNA): TGCAGCGTTGGGCAGGGACTTAACTATGGCTACACCTTC.

The chain has TRBV19 and TRBJ1-2; D is unclear. The V gene's germline CDR1 is LNHDA and CDR2 SQIVND (reference sequence). The length of the CDR3 is 15 residues. V lost 4 bases, J lost 4 bases, and 16 bases lay in between. CDR3 residues: CASSNRQTGGYGYTF. For the CDR3, the DNA is TGTGCCAGTAGTAATAGGCAGACCGGCGGCTATGGCTACACCTTC.

The rearrangement uses TRBV7-9 and TRBJ1-1; no clear D. With 5 bases removed from V and 2 bases from J, the gap between germline ends came to 12 bases. This CDR3 spans 14 amino acids. From germline, CDR1 is SEHNR and CDR2 FQNEAQ (reference sequence). The CDR3 DNA reads as TGTGCCAGCAGCCATATGCGGGATAACACTGAAGCTTTCTTT. Amino acid sequence: CASSHMRDNTEAFF.

J is TRBJ2-1 and V is TRBV19; 10 nucleotides line up with TRBD1. The CDR3 spans 15 residues. J was trimmed by 7 bases and V by 6 bases; bases with no gene match: 9. CDR1 and CDR2 from the germline V gene are LNHDA and SQIVND (reference sequence). CDR3 sequence (DNA): TGTGCCAGTAGCATGACAGGGGGCAAGGTAAATGAGCAGTTCTTC. Protein: CASSMTGGKVNEQFF.

V gene TRBV28 combines with J gene TRBJ1-1; possible D gene TRBD1, 5 bases. Trimming took 1 base from V and 10 from J, leaving 7 bases between them. CDR1 is MDHEN, CDR2 SYDVKM, per germline. The CDR3 runs to 11 residues. As DNA, the CDR3 is TGTGCCAGCAGTTTATCCACAGGAGCTTTCTTT. It specifies CASSLSTGAFF.

This chain links TRBV7-9 with TRBJ1-5; a possible D gene is TRBD1 (6 bases). CDR1 SEHNR and CDR2 FQNEAQ come from the germline V gene (reference sequence). This CDR3 is built from 15 residues. With 1 base removed from V and 5 bases from J, the gap between germline ends came to 12 bases. The CDR3 region has the DNA TGTGCCAGCAGCTTAGACAGGGTGGCTGATCAGCCCCAGCATTTT. As protein: CASSLDRVADQPQHF.

The rearrangement joins TRBV18 to TRBJ2-7; 10 positions agree with TRBD2. This CDR3 has 14 residues. Trimming took 6 bases from V and 5 from J; bases not matched to a gene: 7. CDR1 and CDR2 (germline): KGHSH, LQKENI. CDR3 protein: CASSYSGGGDEQYF. The CDR3 DNA reads TGTGCCAGCTCGTACAGCGGGGGGGGCGACGAGCAGTACTTC.

The genes are TRBV2 and TRBJ1-1, with 7 nucleotides matching TRBD1. Germline CDR1 reads SNHLY; CDR2 reads FYNNEI. Trimming cost V 4 bases and J 6 bases; bases outside gene matches: 2. The length of the CDR3 is 12 residues. This chain's CDR3 is CASSGDSAEAFF. CDR3 nucleotides: TGTGCCAGCAGTGGGGACAGTGCTGAAGCTTTCTTT.

This rearrangement joins TRBV19 to TRBJ2-3; 8 nucleotides agree with TRBD1. This CDR3 contains 15 residues. Germline CDR1 reads LNHDA; CDR2 reads SQIVND (reference sequence). J was trimmed by 0 bases and V by 1 base; bases with no gene match: 0. The CDR3 region is CASSIGTGSTDTQYF. The CDR3 region has the DNA TGTGCCAGTAGTATAGGGACAGGGAGCACAGATACGCAGTATTTT.

This clone occurred a few times. The chain links TRBV29-1 to TRBJ1-1; possibly TRBD1 for D (5 bases). V lost 4 bases and J lost 4, with 16 bases in between. The germline gives CDR1 SQVTM, CDR2 ANQGSEA. The CDR3 spans 14 residues. The CDR3 reads CSVGQTLGITEAFF. CDR3 coding DNA: TGCAGCGTTGGACAGACCCTGGGTATCACTGAAGCTTTCTTT.

This clone was found a few times. The chain joins TRBV2 to TRBJ1-6; D is unclear. The CDR3 has 17 amino acids. Germline V gene lookup returns CDR1 SNHLY and CDR2 FYNNEI. Trimming removed 0 bases at V and 2 bases at J, with 11 bases between. The CDR3 DNA follows: TGTGCCAGCAGTGAAGCTTTTGGCGGAACCTATAATTCACCCCTCCACTTT. Encoded protein: CASSEAFGGTYNSPLHF.

This chain uses TRBV14 with TRBJ2-7, with 8 bases matching TRBD1. This CDR3 is built from 14 residues. Germline V gene sequence: CDR1 SGHDN, CDR2 FVKESK. Germline trimming cut 4 bases from V and 3 bases from J; bases unmatched to any gene: 5. CDR3 sequence reads: CASSLRTGFYEQYF. The DNA for the CDR3 is TGTGCCAGCAGCCTAAGGACAGGGTTCTACGAGCAGTACTTC.

The rearrangement links TRBV6-5 to TRBJ1-6; no definite D call. The germline CDR1 and CDR2 sequences are MNHEY and SVGAGI. Trimming cost V 10 bases and J 6 bases, with 16 bases left between them. The CDR3 is 14 amino acids. The CDR3 sequence: CATRKEGSNSPLHF. The DNA for the CDR3 is TGTGCCACCAGGAAGGAGGGAAGTAATTCACCCCTCCACTTT.

This clone turned up a few times. The chain is built from TRBV28 and TRBJ1-1, with D perhaps matching TRBD1 (6 bases). The length of the CDR3 is 13 residues. Trimming took 8 bases from V and 1 from J, leaving 11 bases between them. Germline assignment: CDR1 MDHEN and CDR2 SYDVKM. Here the CDR3 reads CASRGHTNTEAFF. CDR3 bases: TGTGCCAGCCGGGGACACACGAACACTGAAGCTTTCTTT. Based on the CDR3 plus reference TRBV28 and TRBJ1-1, the full variable domain is DVKVTQSSRYLVKRTGEKVFLECVQDMDHENMFWYRQDPGLGLRLIYFSYDVKMKEKGDIPEGYSVSREKKERFSLILESASTNQTSMYLCASRGHTNTEAFFGQGTRLTVV.

The CDR3 DNA sequence: TGCGCCAGCAGCTCGGGATTGTATAATTCACCCCTCCACTTT. Translating it yields CASSSGLYNSPLHF. The chain joins TRBV5-1 to TRBJ1-6; D is unresolved. The CDR3 has 14 residues. The ends were cut back, 3 bases at V and 4 bases at J, with 8 bases in the middle. The germline gives CDR1 SGHRS, CDR2 YFSETQ. Supplemented by reference TRBV5-1 and TRBJ1-6, the full variable domain reads KAGVTQTPRYLIKTRGQQVTLSCSPISGHRSVSWYQQTPGQGLQFLFEYFSETQRNKGNFPGRFSGRQFSNSRSEMNVSTLELGDSALYLCASSSGLYNSPLHFGNGTRLTVT.